This is a list of T cell receptor beta chains from one sample in a study of blood T cell repertoires in COVID-19. Only in-frame clones appear in the TCRdb table, and some are missing; sequencing was by immunoSEQ multiplex PCR. This sample has roughly 230,000 clones, with over 70% found just once. The specimen was peripheral blood. The receptors here all came from a man between 35 and 55 years old with active or convalescent COVID-19. The CDR3 runs from the conserved cysteine through the conserved F or W. The order of the fields is clone size, J gene, V gene, D gene, CDR3 protein, CDR3 DNA. The D gene is left open where the match is weak. The listing skips clone size in some rows; elsewhere it reads once, few, many or a size class.

>.|TRBJ1-6|TRBV3-1/TRBV3-2|.
CASSQEWARPNSPLHF
TGTGCCAGCAGCCAAGAATGGGCCCGGCCGAATTCACCCCTCCACTTT
>.|TRBJ1-4|TRBV7-6|TRBD1
CASSLDRGNEKLFF
TGTGCCAGCAGCTTAGACAGGGGTAATGAAAAACTGTTTTTT
>.|TRBJ1-2|TRBV18|.
CASSPPGTLYGYTF
TGTGCCAGCTCCCCGCCGGGGACACTCTATGGCTACACCTTC
>.|TRBJ1-5|TRBV6-5|.
CASSLERGRQPQHF
TGTGCCAGCAGTCTTGAGAGGGGGAGACAGCCCCAGCATTTT
>.|TRBJ1-1|TRBV19|.
CASSSRTVMNTEAFF
TGTGCCAGTAGTTCCAGGACAGTCATGAACACTGAAGCTTTCTTT
>few|TRBJ1-3|TRBV6-6|TRBD1
CASSYSPTGNRNTIYF
TGTGCCAGCAGTTACTCACCGACAGGGAATAGAAACACCATATATTTT
>few|TRBJ1-2|TRBV3-1/TRBV3-2|TRBD1
CASRQTGVSSGYTF
TGTGCCAGCAGGCAAACAGGGGTATCGTCTGGCTACACCTTC
>.|TRBJ1-1|TRBV7-8|.
CASSLSGAGVRTEAFF
TGTGCCAGCAGCCTCAGTGGGGCAGGGGTTAGGACTGAAGCTTTCTTT
>.|TRBJ2-7|TRBV6-2/TRBV6-3|.
CASSSQGYYEQYF
TGTGCCAGCAGTTCACAGGGTTACTACGAGCAGTACTTC
>.|TRBJ1-4|TRBV7-2|.
CASSPRVANEKLFF
TGTGCCAGCAGCCCCCGGGTTGCTAATGAAAAACTGTTTTTT
>.|TRBJ2-1|TRBV28|TRBD1
CASSSGTGSSYNEQFF
TGTGCCAGCAGCTCCGGGACAGGGAGTTCCTACAATGAGCAGTTCTTC
>few|TRBJ1-2|TRBV5-8|.
CASSVAGISDGYTF
TGTGCCAGCAGCGTTGCGGGGATATCGGATGGCTACACCTTC
>once|TRBJ1-1|TRBV27|.
CAIQSPGRGAFF
TGTGCCATCCAGTCCCCGGGGAGGGGGGCTTTCTTT
>.|TRBJ2-3|TRBV18|.
CASSPPSTGPSTDTQYF
TGTGCCAGCTCACCACCTTCGACTGGTCCTAGCACAGATACGCAGTATTTT
>.|TRBJ2-5|TRBV5-1|.
CASSLDLETQYF
TGCGCCAGCAGCTTGGACTTGGAGACCCAGTACTTC
>.|TRBJ2-1|TRBV27|TRBD1
CASSPLGQDASSYNEQFF
TGTGCCAGCAGTCCCCTCGGACAGGACGCGAGCTCCTACAATGAGCAGTTCTTC
>.|TRBJ2-2|TRBV3-1/TRBV3-2|TRBD1
CASSQVRGPLGGELFF
TGTGCCAGCAGCCAAGTCAGGGGGCCTTTGGGCGGGGAGCTGTTTTTT
>.|TRBJ2-1|TRBV30|.
CAWGVRSSYNEQFF
TGTGCCTGGGGGGTCCGGAGCTCCTACAATGAGCAGTTCTTC
>.|TRBJ1-1|TRBV5-1|.
CASSFGHNTEAFF
TGCGCCAGCAGCTTTGGACACAACACTGAAGCTTTCTTT
>.|TRBJ2-1|TRBV24-1|TRBD2
CATSDGLAGGPYEQFF
TGTGCCACCAGTGATGGACTAGCGGGAGGGCCATATGAGCAGTTCTTC
>.|TRBJ1-4|TRBV15|TRBD1
CATSRAAGQMEKLFF
TGTGCCACCAGCAGAGCCGCGGGACAGATGGAAAAACTGTTTTTT
>.|TRBJ2-2|TRBV7-6|.
CASTSQNTGELFF
TGTGCCAGCACGAGCCAGAACACCGGGGAGCTGTTTTTT
>few|TRBJ1-2|TRBV14|.
CASSPGTGGLYGYTF
TGTGCCAGCAGCCCGGGGACGGGAGGTCTCTATGGCTACACCTTC
>once|TRBJ2-1|TRBV5-1|.
CASSWRTVMAYNEQFF
TGCGCCAGCAGCTGGAGGACGGTGATGGCCTACAATGAGCAGTTCTTC
>.|TRBJ2-7|TRBV3-1/TRBV3-2|.
CASSPSETYEQYF
TGTGCCAGCAGCCCGTCAGAAACCTACGAGCAGTACTTC
>.|TRBJ2-1|TRBV27|TRBD2
CASRAGGPVNEQFF
TGTGCCAGCAGGGCGGGAGGGCCTGTAAATGAGCAGTTCTTC
>.|TRBJ1-1|TRBV10-3|.
CAVSGGNTEAFF
TGTGCCGTCTCGGGGGGGAACACTGAAGCTTTCTTT
>.|TRBJ2-5|TRBV28|TRBD2
CASGGDRETQYF
TGTGCCAGTGGGGGGGACCGAGAGACCCAGTACTTC
>.|TRBJ2-7|TRBV5-1|TRBD1
CASSSGGLDEQYF
TGCGCCAGCAGCTCAGGGGGCTTGGACGAGCAGTACTTC
>.|TRBJ1-6|TRBV7-9|TRBD1
CASSLDTGGYSYNSPLHF
TGTGCCAGCAGCTTAGATACAGGGGGCTACTCCTATAATTCACCCCTCCACTTT
>.|TRBJ1-2|TRBV28|.
CASSPSQRTYGYTF
TGTGCCAGCAGTCCCTCACAAAGGACTTACGGCTACACCTTC